This T cell receptor (beta chain) was sequenced for a study of shared clonotypes between healthy human individuals. For the study at large: Every donor yielded three CD4 naive, three CD4 memory, two CD8 naive and one CD8 memory plate.

Germline V gene sequence: CDR1 LGHNA, CDR2 YSLEER. V lost 3 bases, J lost 7 bases, and 21 bases lay in between. The CDR3 runs to 17 residues. The donor population consisted of healthy HIV-negative adults with no recent acute infections or vaccinations. Splitting the CD4+ cells yielded a CD45RA+ naive subset and a CD45RA-negative memory subset. Sequenced by immunoSEQ multiplex PCR; TCRdb stores in-frame clones only, minus some. This table has 2.3 million or so clones, approximately 95% appearing once. The genes are TRBV4-3 and TRBJ2-2; possible D gene TRBD1, 6 bases. The sequence derives from a man between 18 and 29 years old in good health. Some clones in this sample may be carry-over from other donors' samples. Sequencing was carried out using naive CD4+ T cells from PBMCs. The subset is: CD45RA+ positively selected. CDR3 amino acids: CASSHPLGQGSNGELFF. The DNA of the CDR3 is TGCGCCAGCAGCCACCCCCTCGGGCAGGGGTCAAACGGGGAGCTGTTTTTT.